Following are 4 T cell receptor beta chains from one sample sequenced in a study of shared clonotypes between healthy human individuals. The repertoire was sequenced with immunoSEQ multiplex PCR; TCRdb's copy has only in-frame clones and lacks some. The table includes roughly 1 million clones, roughly 80% detected once. The sequencing sample was made of memory CD4+ T cells sorted from blood. Described subset: CD45RA-negative fraction. The receptors stem from a man younger than 35 in good health.

The chain combines TRBV5-1 with TRBJ2-2, with D unclear. Trimming cost V 1 base and J 0 bases, with 10 bases left between them. The germline gives CDR1 SGHRS, CDR2 YFSETQ. The CDR3 loop spans 16 amino acids. The CDR3 nucleotides read TGCGCCAGCAGCTTGCAGGAGACATCGAACACCGGGGAGCTGTTTTTT. Its protein product is CASSLQETSNTGELFF.

This clone appeared once. CDR3 sequence (DNA): TGTGCCAGCAGCGCGTCTAGCGAGCAGTACTTC. Its protein product is CASSASSEQYF. The V and J genes are TRBV11-2 and TRBJ2-7; no clear D. V shed 5 bases and J shed 6 bases, with 8 bases lying between them. Per germline, CDR1 SGHAT and CDR2 FQNNGV. This CDR3 comprises 11 residues.

The rearrangement uses TRBV10-3 and TRBJ2-1; D possibly matches TRBD1 or TRBD2 (6 bases each). V was shortened by 10 bases and J by 13 bases, with 17 bases between the two germline ends. Germline loops: CDR1 ENHRY, CDR2 SYGVKD. The CDR3 runs to 11 residues. CDR3 amino acids: CATGGGPGQFF. The CDR3 DNA follows: TGTGCCACCGGAGGGGGTCCCGGACAGTTCTTC.

The J gene is TRBJ2-5, the V gene TRBV14; D is possibly TRBD1 or TRBD2 (5 bases each). CDR1 and CDR2 from the germline V gene are SGHDN and FVKESK. V lost 2 bases, J lost 4 bases, and 11 bases lay in between. This CDR3 has 14 residues. The CDR3 loop is CASSQNVGGETQYF. CDR3 coding DNA: TGTGCCAGCAGCCAAAACGTTGGGGGAGAGACCCAGTACTTC.